This T cell receptor (beta chain) was observed in a study of beta chain features in type 1 diabetes. General study findings and limits: It was possible that PCR favored shorter templates, equally so in patients and controls.

Expressed TCRB transcripts got sequenced, as all isolated RNA was reverse transcribed. TCRdb keeps only in-frame clones here, not all; method: immunoSEQ multiplex PCR. The sample lists 200,000 to 250,000 clones, under 13% seen once, with approximately 1.5% in the top ten. Trimming cost V 0 bases and J 9 bases, with 15 bases left between them. The germline CDR1 and CDR2 sequences are LGHNA and YSLEER. This CDR3 is 15 amino acids long. This clone was counted many times. The antigen is undetermined. The sequence derives from a young man in good health. The V gene is TRBV4-3, the J gene TRBJ2-4; D gene uncertain. Material for sequencing was central memory CD4+ T cells from blood. The CDR3 nucleotides are TGCGCCAGCAGCCAAGACCCGAGTCAGATGCCCATTCAGTACTTC. Protein product: CASSQDPSQMPIQYF.